This paragraph reports one TCR beta chain. The assay was immunoSEQ multiplex PCR, and TCRdb's table has in-frame clones only and misses some. The sample has 2.5 million or so clones; 85% to 95% are singletons. The sample comes from a study of shared clonotypes between healthy human individuals. Study context: In total, the donors were a couple of women and a few men aged 18 to 49.

Trimming removed 0 bases at V and 5 bases at J, with 8 bases between. The CDR3 sequence is 13 residues long. In germline, CDR1 is SGHRS, CDR2 YFSETQ. The sequenced material came from naive CD4+ T cells sorted from blood. Regarding subset: CD45RA+ positively selected. This TCR came from a man between 18 and 35 years old in good health. V and J are TRBV5-1 and TRBJ1-1; D unresolved. The CDR3 DNA follows: TGCGCCAGCAGCTTGGATCAAGGGACTGAAGCTTTCTTT. This codes for CASSLDQGTEAFF.